The 14 T cell receptor beta chains reported below all come from one sample, sequenced in a study of patients and donors after allogeneic stem cell transplantation. Using its own MiXCR run on the RT-PCR reads, TCRdb lists one record per CDR3 protein. In the table there are about 200,000 distinct CDR3 sequences, around two fifths of which are singletons. Sequenced input: blood, either unsorted or a sorted T cell fraction (not recorded which). Source of these receptors: a human donor who was either an allogeneic HSCT recipient or a stem cell or donor lymphocyte infusion donor (not recorded which). It is not recorded whose cells these are; they may come from a transplant donor.

CDR3 nucleotides: TGTGCCAGCAGTCCTATGGACAGGGCAGATAGCAATCAGCCCCAGCATTTT. As protein: CASSPMDRADSNQPQHF. The V gene is TRBV12-3 or TRBV12-4, the J gene TRBJ1-5; TRBD1 aligns across 8 bases. V shed 5 bases, J shed 0 bases, and the junction held 9 bases outside the gene matches. This CDR3 is 17 amino acids long.

The genes are TRBV9 and TRBJ1-1; TRBD1 is a possible D gene (5 bases). CDR3 length: 14 amino acids. Trimming stripped 0 bases from V and 5 bases from J, with 11 bases between. The germline CDR1 and CDR2 sequences are SGDLS and YYNGEE. CDR3 residues: CASSVALGETEAFF. CDR3 nucleotides: TGTGCCAGCAGCGTAGCTCTGGGGGAGACTGAAGCTTTCTTT. Full variable domain (rest looked up from reference TRBV9 and TRBJ1-1): DSGVTQTPKHLITATGQRVTLRCSPRSGDLSVYWYQQSLDQGLQFLIQYYNGEERAKGNILERFSAQQFPDLHSELNLSSLELGDSALYFCASSVALGETEAFFGQGTRLTVV.

This chain uses TRBV18 with TRBJ1-1; D gene ambiguous. The germline V gene encodes CDR1 KGHSH and CDR2 LQKENI. V lost 4 bases and J 6 bases, leaving 12 bases between the germline ends. The CDR3 is 13 residues long. DNA for the CDR3: TGTGCCAGCTCACGAGAGATACCCCCTGAAGCTTTCTTT. Translated, it gives CASSREIPPEAFF.

This clonotype was counted only a few times. V and J are TRBV20-1 and TRBJ1-1; the match to TRBD1 covers 8 bases. There are 13 residues in the CDR3. Germline V CDR1 and CDR2: DFQATT, SNEGSKA (reference sequence). V gave up 6 bases and J gave up 5 bases; unmatched junction bases: 8. The CDR3 here is CSARTGHWTEAFF. For the CDR3, the DNA is TGCAGTGCAAGGACAGGGCATTGGACTGAAGCTTTCTTT.

The chain uses TRBV29-1 and TRBJ1-4; 8 positions match TRBD1. The CDR3 extends over 12 amino acids. Germline V gene sequence: CDR1 SQVTM, CDR2 ANQGSEA. The V segment lost 5 bases and the J segment 7 bases; nucleotides outside the gene matches: 3. The CDR3 DNA sequence: TGCAGCGTTCGAGACAGGGGTGAAAAACTGTTTTTT. Translating it yields CSVRDRGEKLFF.

This clonotype was counted between two and nine times. This chain connects TRBV5-1 to TRBJ1-1; D unclear. CDR1 and CDR2 from the germline V gene are SGHRS and YFSETQ. V was trimmed by 2 bases and J by 4 bases, leaving 15 bases between them. The CDR3 runs to 15 residues. CDR3 loop: CASSFGSGLVTEAFF. As DNA, the CDR3 is TGCGCCAGCAGCTTCGGTTCAGGTTTGGTCACTGAAGCTTTCTTT.

This sequence joins TRBV15 and TRBJ1-1, with D maybe TRBD1 (6 bases). The CDR3 totals 12 residues. V was trimmed by 3 bases and J by 8 bases, leaving 10 bases between them. The germline gives CDR1 LNHNV, CDR2 YYDKDF (reference sequence). This chain's CDR3 is CATSSRTAEAFF. CDR3 in DNA: TGTGCCACCAGCAGCCGGACAGCCGAAGCTTTCTTT.

The chain is built from TRBV24-1 and TRBJ1-1; D unclear. Looked up from germline, CDR1 is KGHDR and CDR2 is SFDVKD. V lost 6 bases, J lost 2 bases, and 9 bases lay in between. The CDR3 is made up of 13 amino acids. CDR3 sequence reads: CATSMSGNTEAFF. The CDR3 region has the DNA TGTGCCACCAGTATGAGCGGAAACACTGAAGCTTTCTTT.

There are a few counts of this clonotype. At one of its ends the junction is not consistent with the germline gene, which may arise from a read error. J is TRBJ2-7 and V is TRBV7-7; tentatively, D is TRBD1 (7 bases). This CDR3 has 14 amino acids. The V gene's germline CDR1 is SSHAT and CDR2 FNYEAQ (reference sequence). In nucleotides, the CDR3 is TGTGCTAGCAGCTTAGGTAACAGGGGAAGCGGGTACTACTTC. Encoded protein: CASSLGNRGSGYYF.

The chain uses TRBV9 and TRBJ2-5, with a weak D call TRBD1 (5 bases). Germline values: CDR1 SGDLS, CDR2 YYNGEE. This CDR3 contains 13 residues. V dropped 3 bases and J dropped 3 bases, with 9 bases sitting between them. CDR3 sequence reads: CASSGTQKETQYF. The CDR3 DNA follows: TGTGCCAGCAGCGGGACACAGAAAGAGACCCAGTACTTC.

This clonotype has just one count. At one end the junction does not follow the germline gene, possibly because of a read error. The chain recombines TRBV7-7 with TRBJ2-1; 11 nucleotides line up with TRBD2. The CDR3 contains 15 residues. Looked up from germline, CDR1 is SSHAT and CDR2 is FNYEAQ (reference sequence). This CDR3 reads CASSPLAGGHNEQFF. CDR3 bases: TGTGCTAGCAGCCCCCTAGCGGGAGGTCATAATGAGCAGTTCTTC.

The V and J genes are TRBV15 and TRBJ1-6; 10 bases are a match to TRBD1. V lost 3 bases to trimming and J lost 9 bases; unmatched junction nucleotides: 11. Germline CDR1 reads LNHNV; CDR2 reads YYDKDF (reference sequence). This CDR3 comprises 17 residues. CDR3 in amino acids: CATSSSLEGQGISPLHF. DNA for the CDR3: TGTGCCACCAGCAGTTCCTTGGAGGGACAGGGGATTTCACCCCTCCACTTT.

Only a few counts were recorded for this clonotype. This CDR3 reads CASSFLAGGPSDTQYF. The CDR3 nucleotides are TGTGCCAGCAGTTTTCTAGCGGGAGGGCCCTCAGATACGCAGTATTTT. The rearrangement joins TRBV12-3 or TRBV12-4 to TRBJ2-3; 12 bases agree with TRBD2. V lost 3 bases, J lost 4 bases, and 5 bases stayed unmatched. The CDR3 has 16 amino acids.

The J gene is TRBJ2-3, the V gene TRBV7-3; TRBD2 matches at 10 bases. Germline CDR1 SGHTA, CDR2 FQGTGA. The CDR3 totals 17 residues. The V segment lost 1 base and the J segment 4 bases; nucleotides outside the gene matches: 8. The CDR3 DNA reads as TGTGCCAGCAGCTTAAACCGCCTAGCGGGAGTGTCAGATACGCAGTATTTT. Residues: CASSLNRLAGVSDTQYF.